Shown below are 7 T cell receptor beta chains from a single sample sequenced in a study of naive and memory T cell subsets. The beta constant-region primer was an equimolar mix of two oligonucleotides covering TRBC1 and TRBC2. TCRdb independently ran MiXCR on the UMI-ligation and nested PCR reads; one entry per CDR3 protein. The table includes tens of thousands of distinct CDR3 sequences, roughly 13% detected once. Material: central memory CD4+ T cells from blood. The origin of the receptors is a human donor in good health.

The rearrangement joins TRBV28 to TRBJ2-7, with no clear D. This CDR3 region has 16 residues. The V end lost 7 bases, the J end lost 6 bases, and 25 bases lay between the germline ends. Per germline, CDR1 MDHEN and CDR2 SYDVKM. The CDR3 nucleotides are TGTGCCAGCACCGTATTCGAAGGATTAGAAAAGGCCGAGCAGTACTTC. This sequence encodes CASTVFEGLEKAEQYF.

CDR3 sequence reads: CASSYSLQFGDTEAFF. The CDR3, as DNA: TGTGCCAGCAGTTACTCTTTGCAGTTCGGGGACACTGAAGCTTTCTTT. This chain joins TRBV6-6 and TRBJ1-1; D unresolved. The CDR3 runs 16 residues. CDR1 is MNHNY, CDR2 SVGAGI, per germline (reference sequence). V was clipped by 0 bases and J by 3 bases, with 14 bases between them.

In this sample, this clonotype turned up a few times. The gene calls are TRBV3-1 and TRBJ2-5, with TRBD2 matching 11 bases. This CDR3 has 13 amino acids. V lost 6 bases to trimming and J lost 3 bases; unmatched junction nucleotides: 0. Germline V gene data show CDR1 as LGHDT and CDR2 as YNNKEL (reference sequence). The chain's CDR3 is CASRLAGEETQYF. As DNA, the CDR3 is TGTGCCAGCAGACTAGCGGGAGAAGAGACCCAGTACTTC.

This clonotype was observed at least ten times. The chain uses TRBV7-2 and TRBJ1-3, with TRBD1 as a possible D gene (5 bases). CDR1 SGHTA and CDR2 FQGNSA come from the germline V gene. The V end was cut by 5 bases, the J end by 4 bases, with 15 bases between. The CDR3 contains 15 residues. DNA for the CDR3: TGTGCCAGCAGCCCTAGTGGACAATCAGGAAACACCATATATTTT. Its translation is CASSPSGQSGNTIYF.

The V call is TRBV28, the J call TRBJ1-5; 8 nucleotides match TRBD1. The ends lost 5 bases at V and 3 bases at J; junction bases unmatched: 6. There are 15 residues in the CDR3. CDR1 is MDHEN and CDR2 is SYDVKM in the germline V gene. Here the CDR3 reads CASSSGQGNNQPQHF. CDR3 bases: TGTGCCAGCAGTAGCGGACAGGGTAACAATCAGCCCCAGCATTTT.

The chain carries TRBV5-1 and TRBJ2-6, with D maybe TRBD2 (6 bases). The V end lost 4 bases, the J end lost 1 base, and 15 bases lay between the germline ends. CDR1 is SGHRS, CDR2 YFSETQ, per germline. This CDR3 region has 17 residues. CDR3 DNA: TGCGCCAGCAGCACCCTATACGCGGGGTCTGGGGCCAACGTCCTGACTTTC. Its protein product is CASSTLYAGSGANVLTF.

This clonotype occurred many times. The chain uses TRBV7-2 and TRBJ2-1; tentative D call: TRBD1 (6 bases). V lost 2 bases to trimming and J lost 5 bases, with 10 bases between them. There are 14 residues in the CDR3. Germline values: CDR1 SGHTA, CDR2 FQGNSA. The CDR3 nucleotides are TGTGCCAGCAGCTTAAACAGGGTAAACAATGAGCAGTTCTTC. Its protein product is CASSLNRVNNEQFF.